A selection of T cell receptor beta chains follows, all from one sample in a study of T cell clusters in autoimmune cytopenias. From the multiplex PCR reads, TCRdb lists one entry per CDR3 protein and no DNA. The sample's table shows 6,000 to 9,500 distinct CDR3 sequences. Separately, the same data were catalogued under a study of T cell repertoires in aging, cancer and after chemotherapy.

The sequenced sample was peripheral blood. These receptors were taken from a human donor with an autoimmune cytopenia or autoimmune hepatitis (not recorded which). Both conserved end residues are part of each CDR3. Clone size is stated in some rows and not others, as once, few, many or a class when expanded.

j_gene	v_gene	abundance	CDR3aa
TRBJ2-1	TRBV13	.	CASSRRTGGPYNEQFF
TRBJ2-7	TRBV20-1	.	CSARDFFKQYF
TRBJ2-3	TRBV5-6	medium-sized	CASSLDSSDTQYF
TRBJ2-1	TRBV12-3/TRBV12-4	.	CASSFWGGTRYNEQFF
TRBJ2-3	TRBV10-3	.	CAISDLAGSTDTQYF
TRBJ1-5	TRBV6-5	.	CAISGVGQGLMSQHF
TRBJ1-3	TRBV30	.	CAWSVQGGPTRTIYF
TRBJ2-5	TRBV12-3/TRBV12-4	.	CASSTRTDGTQYF
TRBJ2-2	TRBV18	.	CASSRREAGELFF
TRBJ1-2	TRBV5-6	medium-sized	CASSLGSFQGHGYTF
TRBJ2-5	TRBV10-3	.	CAARPGQGLETQYF
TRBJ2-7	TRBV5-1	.	CASSLGGQGARYEQYF
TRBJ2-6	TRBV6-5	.	CASSSAPGQGSGANVLTF
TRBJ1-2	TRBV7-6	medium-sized	CASSRTPSGYGYTF
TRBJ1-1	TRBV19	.	CASSPRDTWNTEAFF
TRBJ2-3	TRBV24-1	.	CATSDSTSGGKGTQYF
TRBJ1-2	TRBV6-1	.	CASILGINYGYTF
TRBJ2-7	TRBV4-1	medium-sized	CASSQDLREQYF
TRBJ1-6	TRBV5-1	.	CASNHGADNSPLHF
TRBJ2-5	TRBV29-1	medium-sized	CSGGTKETQYF
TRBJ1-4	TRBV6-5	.	CASSQDRGREKLFF
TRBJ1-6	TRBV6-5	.	CASSEGFVRGSPLHF
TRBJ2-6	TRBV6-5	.	CASSYGFYRAGSSGANVLTF
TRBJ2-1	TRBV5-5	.	CASSSTGDSYNEQFF
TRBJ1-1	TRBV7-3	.	CASSFRERGRNTEAFF
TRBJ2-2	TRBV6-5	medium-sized	CASSRTYDRDRVMELFF
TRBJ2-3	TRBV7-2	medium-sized	CASSRADTQYF
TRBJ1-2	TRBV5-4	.	CASSPTRAQNYGYTF
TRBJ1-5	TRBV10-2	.	CASLGQADQPQHF
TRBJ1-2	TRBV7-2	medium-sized	CASSLDGGAQNGYTF
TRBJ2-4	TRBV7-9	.	CASSLVMVGAKNIQYF
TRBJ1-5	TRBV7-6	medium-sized	CASRQGANQPQHF
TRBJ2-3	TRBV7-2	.	CASSPSGRSDTQYF
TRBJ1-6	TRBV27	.	CASSLRRSGSPLHF
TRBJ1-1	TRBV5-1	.	CASSTQGTRNTEAFF
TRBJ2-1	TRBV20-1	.	CSARAGGSYNEQFF
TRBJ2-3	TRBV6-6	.	CASSYGVGTVTDTQYF
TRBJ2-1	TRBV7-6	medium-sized	CASSANNEQFF
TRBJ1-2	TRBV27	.	CASSLNEALRGYTF
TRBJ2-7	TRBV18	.	CASSSSGESSYEQYF
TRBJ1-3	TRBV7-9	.	CASSLEGGGGKTIYF
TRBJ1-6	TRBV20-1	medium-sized	CSARELSSPLHF
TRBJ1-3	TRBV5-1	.	CASSLESDFSGKTIYF
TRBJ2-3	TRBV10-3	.	CATEDRSSTDTQYF
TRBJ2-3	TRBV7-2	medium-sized	CASKQGASTDTQYF
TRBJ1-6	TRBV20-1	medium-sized	CTGGTGSRTLHF